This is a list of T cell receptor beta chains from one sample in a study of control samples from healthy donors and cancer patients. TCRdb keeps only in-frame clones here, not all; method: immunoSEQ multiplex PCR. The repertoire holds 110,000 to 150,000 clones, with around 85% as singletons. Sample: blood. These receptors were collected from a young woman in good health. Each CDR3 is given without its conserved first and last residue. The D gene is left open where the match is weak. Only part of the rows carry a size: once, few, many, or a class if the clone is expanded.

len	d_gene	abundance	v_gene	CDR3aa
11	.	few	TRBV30	AWSLGTGETQY
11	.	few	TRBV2	ASRDFSGNTIY
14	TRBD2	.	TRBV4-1	ASSQALAGGVYEQY
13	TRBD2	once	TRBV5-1	ASSFGTSGSNEQF
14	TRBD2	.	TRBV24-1	ATSDGPWGGTDTQY
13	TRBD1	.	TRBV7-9	ASSMDRGRSTEAF
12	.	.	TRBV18	ASSREAANYGYT
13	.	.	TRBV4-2	ASSQPGSAHNEQF
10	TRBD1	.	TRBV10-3	ATTTGGQPQH
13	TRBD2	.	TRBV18	ASSPISGKGGELF
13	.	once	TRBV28	ASSSTIGVTYEQY
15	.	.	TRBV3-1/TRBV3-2	ASSPTLGQSLNTEAF
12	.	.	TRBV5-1	ASSWGDTTDTQY
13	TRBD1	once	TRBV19	ASSIEDRDSTEAF
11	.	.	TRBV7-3	ASSLGTHIEAF
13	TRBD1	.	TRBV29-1	SVAEPRGESYGYT
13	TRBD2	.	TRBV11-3	ASSLGLAGYNEQF
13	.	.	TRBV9	ASSVRPSSNEKLF
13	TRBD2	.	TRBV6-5	ASSTTSGYSYEQY
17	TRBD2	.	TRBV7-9	ASSLSRLAGASSYNEQF
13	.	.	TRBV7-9	ASSSRGRTKETQY
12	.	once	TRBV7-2	ASSLLLMNTEAF
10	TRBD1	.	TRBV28	ASSFAGGTQY
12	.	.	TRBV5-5	ASSLDRPLNGYT
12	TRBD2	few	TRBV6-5	ASSSLAVTYEQY
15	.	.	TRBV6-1	ASTDPDSGGPNQPQH
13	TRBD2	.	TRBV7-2	ASSLSGRPYNEQF
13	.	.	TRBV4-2	ASSQDLRALYEQY
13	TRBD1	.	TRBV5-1	ASSFYGTGPAEAF
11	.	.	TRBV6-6	ASSYVVVDGYT
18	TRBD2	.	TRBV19	ASKREDNLPLAGEYNEQF
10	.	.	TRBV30	AWSSGNSPLH
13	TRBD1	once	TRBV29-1	SVEGQGARNSPLH
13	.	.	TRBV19	ASSTTQGLSYEQY
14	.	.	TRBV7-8	ASSLGPLTRNHEQY
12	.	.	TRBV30	AWSQGPGVETQY
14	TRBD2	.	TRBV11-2	ASSQPPGLATYEQY
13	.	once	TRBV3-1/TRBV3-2	ASSRSTREHYGYT
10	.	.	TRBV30	AWNRIEETQY
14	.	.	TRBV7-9	ASSLGTAIMNTEAF
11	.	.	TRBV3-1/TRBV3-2	ASSQPFGYGYT
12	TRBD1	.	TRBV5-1	ASSRDGDSYGYT
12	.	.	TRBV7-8	ASSLQISGNTIY
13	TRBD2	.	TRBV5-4	ASSQGLSGSNEQF
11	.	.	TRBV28	ASSPGQPGELF
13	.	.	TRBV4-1	ASSQGVGSYNEQF
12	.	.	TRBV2	ASNRERINYGYT
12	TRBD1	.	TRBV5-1	ASSFRGLGEKLF
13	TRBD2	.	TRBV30	AWNEGLAGAGELF
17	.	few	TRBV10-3	AISESNGGRSSSGNTIY
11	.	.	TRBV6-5	ASSRASQGEQF
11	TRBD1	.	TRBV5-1	ASRPGTGKGYT